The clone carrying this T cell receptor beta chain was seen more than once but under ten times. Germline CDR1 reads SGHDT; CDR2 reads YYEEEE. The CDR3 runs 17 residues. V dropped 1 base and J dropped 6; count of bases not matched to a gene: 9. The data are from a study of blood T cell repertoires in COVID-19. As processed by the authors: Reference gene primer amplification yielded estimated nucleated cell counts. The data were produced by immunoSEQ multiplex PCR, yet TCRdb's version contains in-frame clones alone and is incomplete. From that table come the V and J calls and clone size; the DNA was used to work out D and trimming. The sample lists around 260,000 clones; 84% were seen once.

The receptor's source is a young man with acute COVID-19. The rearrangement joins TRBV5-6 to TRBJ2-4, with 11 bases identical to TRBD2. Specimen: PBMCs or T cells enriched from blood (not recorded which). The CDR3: CASSLRVAGGSGNIQYF. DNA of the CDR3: TGTGCCAGCAGCTTGAGGGTAGCGGGAGGGTCCGGAAACATTCAGTACTTC. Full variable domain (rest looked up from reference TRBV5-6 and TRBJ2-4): DAGVTQSPTHLIKTRGQQVTLRCSPKSGHDTVSWYQQALGQGPQFIFQYYEEEERQRGNFPDRFSGHQFPNYSSELNVNALLLGDSALYLCASSLRVAGGSGNIQYFGAGTRLSVL.